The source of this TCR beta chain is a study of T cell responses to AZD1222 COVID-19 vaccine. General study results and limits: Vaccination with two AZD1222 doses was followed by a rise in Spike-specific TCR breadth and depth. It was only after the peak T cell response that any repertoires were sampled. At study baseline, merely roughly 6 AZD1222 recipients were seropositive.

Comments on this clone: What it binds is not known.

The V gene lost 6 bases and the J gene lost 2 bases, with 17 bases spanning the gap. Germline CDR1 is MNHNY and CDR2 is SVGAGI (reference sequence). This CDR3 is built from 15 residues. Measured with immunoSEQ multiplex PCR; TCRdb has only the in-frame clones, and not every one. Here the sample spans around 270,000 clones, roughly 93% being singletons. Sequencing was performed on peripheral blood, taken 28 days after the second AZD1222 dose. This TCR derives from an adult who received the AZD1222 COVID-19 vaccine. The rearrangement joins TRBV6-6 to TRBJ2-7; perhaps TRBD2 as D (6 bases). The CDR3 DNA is TGTGCCAGCAGCTCAACACCGGGACTCACCTACGAGCAGTACTTC. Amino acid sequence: CASSSTPGLTYEQYF.